The T cell receptor (beta chain) described here comes from a study of cytomegalovirus exposure and HLA in healthy donors. Produced via immunoSEQ multiplex PCR; TCRdb's table is partial and in-frame only. In the table there are 50,000 to 65,000 clones, approximately 89% of which are singletons. V lost 6 bases and J lost 9; bases outside the gene matches: 7. CDR3 length: 12 residues. Germline CDR1 reads MNHEY; CDR2 reads SVGAGI. This receptor was obtained from a woman between 18 and 29 years old in good health and CMV-seropositive. V gene TRBV6-5 combines with J gene TRBJ2-7; TRBD2 matches at 8 bases. The material sequenced was PBMCs. CDR3 region: CASRGGGRGQYF. The CDR3 bases are TGTGCCAGCAGAGGCGGGGGGCGGGGGCAGTACTTC.